The clone carrying this T cell receptor beta chain was observed at least ten times. The antigen remains unidentified. This CDR3 has 17 residues. V gave up 0 bases and J gave up 1 base, with 16 bases separating them. Germline values: CDR1 ENHRY, CDR2 SYGVKD. These data come from a study of T cells in Graves' hyperthyroidism and ophthalmopathy. Overall study findings and caveats: Most thyroid clonotypes that were expanded above 0.001 also turned up in blood. Separating ophthalmopathy from stable hyperthyroidism was achieved by a 13 V-J model.

Patients aged 18 to 65 with hyperthyroidism were newly diagnosed, with duration under 2 months. More than 8 ml fresh peripheral blood yielded the PBMCs. Using RNA transcripts as the source, TCR beta CDR3 regions were amplified. With the HTBI primer set, the TCR CDR3 went through a first round of RT-PCR. A single record per CDR3 protein comes from TCRdb applying MiXCR to the multiplex PCR reads. The sample shows fewer than 300,000 distinct CDR3 sequences, approximately 14% of them seen only once. Sequenced: blood. The chain has TRBV10-3 and TRBJ2-7; the D call may be TRBD1 or TRBD2 (5 bases each). The TCR originated in a woman in her fifties or sixties with Graves' hyperthyroidism that later progressed to Graves' ophthalmopathy. Here the CDR3 DNA reads TGTGCCATCAGTGAGTCGTTGCTTCGGGGCTGGTCCTACGAGCAGTACTTC. This gives the protein CAISESLLRGWSYEQYF.